This TCR beta chain was identified during a study of blood T cell repertoires in COVID-19. Whole-study context: Sites in the United States, Italy and Spain provided acute and convalescent COVID-19 samples. From T cells, B-cell-depleted T cells, or PBMCs came the material, which was cDNA or gDNA.

Germline assignment: CDR1 SNHLY and CDR2 FYNNEI. V was shortened by 6 bases and J by 3 bases, with 11 bases between the two germline ends. The CDR3 is 13 amino acids. Under the authors' procedure: Reference gene primer amplification gave nucleated cell count estimates. Method: immunoSEQ multiplex PCR; TCRdb's copy keeps in-frame clones and lacks some. V and J calls and clone size are as listed in that table; D and trimming were resolved from the DNA. The sample consists of approximately 89,000 clones, over 75% of them appearing once. The rearrangement links TRBV2 to TRBJ1-2, with a tentative D call TRBD1 (5 bases). The sequencing sample was made of peripheral blood. The sequence derives from a woman in her seventies with acute or convalescent COVID-19. The CDR3 reads CASSDDRYYGYTF. Written as DNA, the CDR3 is TGTGCCAGCAGCGACGACAGATACTATGGCTACACCTTC.